This T cell receptor (beta chain) was sequenced in a study of blood T cell repertoires in COVID-19. Study-level background: T cells, B-cell-depleted T cells, or PBMCs provided the cDNA or gDNA that served as material.

Generated by immunoSEQ multiplex PCR, the TCRdb table keeps only in-frame clones and is missing some. The table shows more than 100,000 clones, with 78% occurring only once. CDR1 and CDR2 from the germline V gene are SGHTA and FQGNSA. This CDR3 has 15 residues. V shed 6 bases and J 0 bases; nucleotides not matched to a gene: 3. This sequence was found in a man in his 70s with acute or convalescent COVID-19. The rearrangement links TRBV7-2 to TRBJ2-3; the match to TRBD2 covers 10 bases. The sequenced sample consisted of peripheral blood. The CDR3 DNA reads TGTGCCAGCAGGAAACTAGCGGGGAGCACAGATACGCAGTATTTT. This codes for CASRKLAGSTDTQYF.